This TCR beta chain originates from a study of glioma-infiltrating T cells. About the research overall: Samples included WHO grade II oligodendrogliomas or astrocytomas and initial-diagnosis grade IV glioblastomas. Overall study results and limits: Shared blood CDR3 signature motifs marked patients with low tissue-blood divergence. CDR3 overlap between tissue and blood was very small.

Amplification of TCR alpha and beta CDR3 regions from RNA used iRepertoire nested multiplex PCR. TCRdb recomputed calls from the multiplex PCR reads with MiXCR, one row per CDR3 protein. Here the sample spans around 350,000 distinct CDR3 sequences, roughly two fifths being singletons. This clonotype was picked up a small number of times. Antigen specificity is unknown. The receptor comes from a human donor with low-grade glioma or glioblastoma, undergoing nonglioma brain surgery, or in good health (not recorded which). Sample: glioma tissue, nonneoplastic brain tissue, or PBMCs (not recorded which).

CDR3 region: CASSPDRGNTQYF. The CDR3 nucleotides are TGCGCCAGCAGCCCGGACAGGGGGAATACGCAGTATTTT. The chain carries TRBV4-1 and TRBJ2-3, with 10 bases lining up with TRBD1. The CDR3 has 13 residues. V trimming: 4 bases; J trimming: 7 bases; junction bases outside the gene matches: 2. Germline V CDR1 and CDR2: MGHRA, YSYEKL.